Listed here are 14 T cell receptor beta chains from one sample, sequenced in a study of Graves' ophthalmopathy and Graves' hyperthyroidism. From RNA, the CDR3 regions of TCR beta chains were amplified and sequenced. The library came from an HTBI-primed first-round RT-PCR and a second-round multiplex PCR. TCRdb re-derived calls from the multiplex PCR reads in MiXCR, one entry per CDR3 protein. The sample carries 900,000 to 1,200,000 distinct CDR3 sequences, 35% to 40% recorded once. The specimen was peripheral blood or thyroid tissue (not recorded which). Receptor source: an adult man with Graves' hyperthyroidism.

This clonotype has at least ten counts. The V call is TRBV4-1, the J call TRBJ1-1; no reliable D call. CDR3 size: 15 residues. Trimming took off 1 base at V and 0 bases at J, with 9 bases between the two ends. Germline lookup yields CDR1 MGHRA and CDR2 YSYEKL. In DNA form, the CDR3 reads TGCGCCAGCAGCCAAGGTAGCGGCTTGAACACTGAAGCTTTCTTT. Its translation: CASSQGSGLNTEAFF.

To note about this clonotype: One base away lies a much larger clone, so this may be a sequencing read error. Lacking the conserved final phenylalanine or tryptophan, this CDR3 likely reflects a read error. The chain recombines TRBV11-2 with TRBJ1-4, with a possible D match to TRBD1 (5 bases). Trimming removed 4 bases at V and 7 bases at J, with 13 bases between. The germline CDR1 and CDR2 sequences are SGHAT and FQNNGV. The CDR3 extends over 14 amino acids. The CDR3 spells CASSYDSGGEKLFL. The CDR3 coding sequence is TGTGCCAGCAGCTACGACAGCGGTGGTGAAAAACTGTTTCTT.

The V gene is TRBV20-1, the J gene TRBJ1-2; D is possibly TRBD1 (6 bases). V was cut by 6 bases and J by 10 bases, with 30 bases left in between. Germline V gives CDR1 DFQATT, CDR2 SNEGSKA (reference sequence). The CDR3 has 16 residues. In DNA form, the CDR3 reads TGCAGTGCGTATGGACAGCTCCCTTACGTCACCCGGGACTACACCTTC. Its protein product is CSAYGQLPYVTRDYTF.

The chain couples TRBV29-1 to TRBJ2-5; unclear D gene. CDR3 length: 15 amino acids. Deletions cut 2 bases from V and 3 bases from J, with 16 bases between. Per the germline V gene, CDR1 is SQVTM and CDR2 is ANQGSEA. The CDR3, as DNA: TGCAGCGTTGAATCCCCCGACTCGGGTAAAGAGACCCAGTACTTC. Residues: CSVESPDSGKETQYF.

This clonotype was detected only once. V and J are TRBV10-3 and TRBJ1-1; 8 nucleotides agree with TRBD1. The CDR3 is 15 residues long. The ends lost 2 bases at V and 3 bases at J; junction bases unmatched: 5. CDR1 is ENHRY, CDR2 SYGVKD, per germline. This CDR3 is CAISETNRGDTEAFF. The CDR3, as DNA: TGTGCCATCAGTGAGACAAACAGGGGGGACACTGAAGCTTTCTTT.

This clonotype occurred many times. This rearrangement joins TRBV7-8 to TRBJ1-5; no clear D. Germline V gene sequence: CDR1 SGHVS, CDR2 FQNEAQ. This CDR3 contains 16 residues. V lost 2 bases and J 1 base, leaving 12 bases between the germline ends. CDR3 amino acids: CASSLHYFGSNQPQHF. The CDR3 nucleotides read TGTGCCAGCAGCTTACATTATTTTGGCAGCAATCAGCCCCAGCATTTT.

This clonotype was detected many times. This sequence joins TRBV7-6 and TRBJ1-5; D is perhaps TRBD1 (5 bases). Germline V lookup: CDR1 SGHVS, CDR2 FNYEAQ. The V and J ends lost 2 bases and 4 bases respectively, with 15 bases between them. This CDR3 contains 16 residues. The CDR3 region is CASSLTPPGTNQPQHF. The CDR3, as DNA: TGTGCCAGCAGCTTAACCCCCCCCGGGACTAATCAGCCCCAGCATTTT. The full variable domain, rest sourced from reference TRBV7-6 and TRBJ1-5, is GAGVSQSPRYKVTKRGQDVALRCDPISGHVSLYWYRQALGQGPEFLTYFNYEAQQDKSGLPNDRFSAERPEGSISTLTIQRTEQRDSAMYRCASSLTPPGTNQPQHFGDGTRLSIL.

The chain uses TRBV9 and TRBJ2-6; D is undetermined. The CDR3 contains 17 residues. Looked up from germline, CDR1 is SGDLS and CDR2 is YYNGEE. Between the trimmed V and J ends, which lost 3 bases and 0 bases, there was a span of 13 bases. CDR3 DNA: TGTGCCAGCAGCGGGCAGGCCGGAATCTCTGGGGCCAACGTCCTGACTTTC. Its translation: CASSGQAGISGANVLTF.

This chain links TRBV20-1 with TRBJ1-6; TRBD1 matches at 7 bases. Germline CDR1 and CDR2: DFQATT and SNEGSKA (reference sequence). V was pared by 5 bases and J by 5 bases, with 9 bases of the junction left unmatched. The CDR3 has 15 amino acids. The CDR3 DNA follows: TGCAGTGCTTCGAAGACAGGGAGGAATAATTCACCCCTCCACTTT. Protein product: CSASKTGRNNSPLHF.

This clonotype appeared many times. The chain is built from TRBV4-1 and TRBJ1-6; the match to TRBD1 covers 8 bases. The CDR3 contains 15 residues. V shed 2 bases and J 10 bases; nucleotides not matched to a gene: 7. Germline CDR1 reads MGHRA; CDR2 reads YSYEKL. For the CDR3, the DNA is TGCGCCAGCAGCCAACAGGGGGCGAGGGGCTCACCCCTCCACTTT. Its protein product is CASSQQGARGSPLHF.

This clonotype was seen many times. The chain has TRBV20-1 and TRBJ2-7; perhaps TRBD2 as D (6 bases). CDR1 DFQATT and CDR2 SNEGSKA come from the germline V gene (reference sequence). The CDR3 has 13 amino acids. The germline V and J ends were trimmed by 3 bases and 0 bases, with 9 bases remaining between them. The CDR3 loop reads CSASGGVSYEQYF. Written as DNA, the CDR3 is TGCAGTGCTAGCGGGGGAGTCTCCTACGAGCAGTACTTC.

In its sample, this clonotype was seen once. The rearrangement uses TRBV10-3 and TRBJ1-5; D is undetermined. There are 14 residues in the CDR3. The germline gives CDR1 ENHRY, CDR2 SYGVKD. V shed 7 bases and J shed 5 bases, with 15 bases lying between them. The CDR3 is CAITAGSGDQPQHF. Here the CDR3 DNA reads TGTGCCATCACGGCGGGGAGCGGGGATCAGCCCCAGCATTTT.

The chain employs TRBV4-3 and TRBJ1-3, with 7 nucleotides matching TRBD1. CDR3 length: 15 amino acids. In germline, CDR1 is LGHNA, CDR2 YSLEER. V trimming: 5 bases; J trimming: 4 bases; junction bases outside the gene matches: 8. The CDR3 loop is CASSDGTALGNTIYF. Here the CDR3 DNA reads TGCGCCAGCAGCGACGGGACAGCGCTGGGAAACACCATATATTTT.

CDR3 sequence reads: CASSRRGGGIGWAYEQYF. The CDR3 DNA follows: TGCGCCAGCAGCCGCCGAGGCGGGGGAATTGGTTGGGCCTACGAGCAGTACTTC. This chain links TRBV5-1 with TRBJ2-7; 7 positions match TRBD2. V lost 4 bases and J lost 2; bases outside the gene matches: 18. Germline assignment: CDR1 SGHRS and CDR2 YFSETQ. The CDR3 runs to 18 residues.